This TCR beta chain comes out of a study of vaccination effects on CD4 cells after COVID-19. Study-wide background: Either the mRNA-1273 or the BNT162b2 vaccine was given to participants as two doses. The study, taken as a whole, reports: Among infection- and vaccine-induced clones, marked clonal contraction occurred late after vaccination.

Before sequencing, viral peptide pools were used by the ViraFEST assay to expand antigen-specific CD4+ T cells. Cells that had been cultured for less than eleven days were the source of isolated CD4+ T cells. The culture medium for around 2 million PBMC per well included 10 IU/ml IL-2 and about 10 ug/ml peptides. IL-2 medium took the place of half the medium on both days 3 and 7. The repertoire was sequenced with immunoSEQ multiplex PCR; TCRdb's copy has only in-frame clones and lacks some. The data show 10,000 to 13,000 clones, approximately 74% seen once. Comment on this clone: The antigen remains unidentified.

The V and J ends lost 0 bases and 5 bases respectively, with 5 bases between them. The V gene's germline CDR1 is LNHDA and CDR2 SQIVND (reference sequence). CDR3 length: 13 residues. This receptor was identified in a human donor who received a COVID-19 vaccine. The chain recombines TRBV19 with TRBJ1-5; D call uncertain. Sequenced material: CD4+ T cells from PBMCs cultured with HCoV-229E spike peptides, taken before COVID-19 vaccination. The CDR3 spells CASSIEDHQPQHF. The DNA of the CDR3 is TGTGCCAGTAGTATAGAGGACCATCAGCCCCAGCATTTT.